The entry that follows covers one T cell receptor beta chain sequence. Its antigen is not identified. Cell sorting via CD45RO/CCR7/CD25/CD127/CD95/CD27 was performed to obtain CD4+ naive, central memory, regulatory and stem cell-like memory cells. cDNA synthesis used the whole RNA isolate, giving expressed TCRB sequences. Sequencing used immunoSEQ multiplex PCR; TCRdb keeps in-frame clones, though not all of them. The sample shows 850,000 to 900,000 clones, roughly 16% of them seen only once. This entry belongs to a study of beta chain features in type 1 diabetes. Study-wide results and caveats: Type 1 diabetes patients had fewer VDJ junction insertions and more deletions. Among patients, naive, central memory and Treg TCRB repertoires appeared more similar than among healthy donors.

This clonotype originated in a woman aged 18-29 years in good health. The sample consisted of naive CD4+ T cells from blood.

Written as DNA, the CDR3 is TGCAGTGCTGGATCCAGGGAGACCCAGTACTTC. It translates to CSAGSRETQYF. The chain couples TRBV20-1 to TRBJ2-5; D unresolved. The V end lost 5 bases, the J end lost 5 bases, and 9 bases lay between the germline ends. This CDR3 region has 11 residues. CDR1 and CDR2 (germline): DFQATT, SNEGSKA (reference sequence).